This T cell receptor (beta chain) was observed in a study of blood T cell repertoires in COVID-19. V gave up 5 bases and J gave up 4 bases, with 9 bases separating them. Germline lookup yields CDR1 MNHEY and CDR2 SVGAGI. The CDR3 is made up of 12 amino acids. Profiling relied on immunoSEQ multiplex PCR, and the TCRdb table lists in-frame clones only, not all of them. The table includes approximately 40,000 clones, about 85% detected once. This sequence was found in a man between 50 and 59 years old in a cohort sampled during active COVID-19. The rearrangement uses TRBV6-5 and TRBJ2-7, with D perhaps TRBD1 (5 bases). Sequenced input: peripheral blood. The CDR3 bases are TGTGCCAGCAGTACAGACAGTTACGAGCAGTACTTC. This encodes CASSTDSYEQYF.